This entry is about one T cell receptor beta chain. Assay used: immunoSEQ multiplex PCR; TCRdb lists only in-frame clones, some missing. Of some 70,000 clones in the sample, about 80% were seen once. CDR1 is SGHKS and CDR2 is YYEKEE in the germline V gene (reference sequence). The CDR3 has 15 residues. The ends lost 0 bases at V and 3 bases at J; junction bases unmatched: 4. These data belong to a study of blood T cell repertoires in COVID-19. Study summary: Sites across the United States, Italy and Spain contributed samples from acute and convalescent COVID-19.

The chain uses TRBV5-5 and TRBJ2-7; 9 positions match TRBD1. The clonotype originates from a man in his 60s with acute or convalescent COVID-19. The sequencing input was peripheral blood. The DNA for the CDR3 is TGTGCCAGCAGCTTGGGTGGGACAGGGAACTACGAGCAGTACTTC. Residues: CASSLGGTGNYEQYF.